This TCR beta chain emerged from a study of cytomegalovirus exposure and HLA in healthy donors. General study results and limits: A prior analysis recorded that most TCR beta V segments were productive about 87% or about 30% of the time. Within a later analysis, the majority of CMV-associated TCR beta chains appeared HLA-restricted. In a later analysis, parvovirus B19, influenza, CMV and Epstein-Barr virus appeared linked to several top co-occurrence clusters.

The V end was cut by 6 bases, the J end by 4 bases, with 13 bases between. CDR1 and CDR2 from the germline V gene are MDHEN and SYDVKM. CDR3 length equals 13 residues. Comments on this clone: Its antigen remains unidentified.

It was with 60 Vbeta and 13 Jbeta primers that the PCR ran. Sequencing was performed with immunoSEQ multiplex PCR; in TCRdb, only in-frame clones are kept and a portion is missing. The listing records about 130,000 clones. While unrecorded immune exposures were likely, the donors were nominally healthy when sampled. The specimen was PBMCs. This chain connects TRBV28 to TRBJ2-7, with a tentative D call TRBD2 (6 bases). The source is an older woman in good health and CMV-seronegative. The CDR3 region is CASRPTSRYEQYF. CDR3 sequence (DNA): TGTGCCAGCAGGCCGACTAGTAGGTACGAGCAGTACTTC.